These 17 T cell receptor beta chains came from one sample sequenced in a study of blood T cell repertoires in COVID-19. Clones were read by immunoSEQ multiplex PCR, and TCRdb kept only the in-frame ones, dropping some. The table lists around 26,000 clones, about 83% of them singletons, with roughly 15% in the top ten. The sample consisted of peripheral blood. These receptors came from a human donor in a cohort sampled during active COVID-19.

The chain uses TRBV5-1 and TRBJ1-1; 8 bases agree with TRBD1. The CDR3 has 14 amino acids. The V gene's germline CDR1 is SGHRS and CDR2 YFSETQ. V shed 1 base, J shed 3 bases, and the junction held 2 bases outside the gene matches. CDR3 DNA sequence: TGCGCCAGCAGCTTGCAGGGGGCGGACACTGAAGCTTTCTTT. The encoded protein is CASSLQGADTEAFF.

This chain links TRBV2 with TRBJ1-6, with D possibly being TRBD1 (6 bases). V was cut by 8 bases and J by 9 bases, with 17 bases left in between. CDR1 is SNHLY, CDR2 FYNNEI, per germline. The CDR3 is 14 amino acids. In DNA, the CDR3 is TGTGCCAGCGTAAGACAGGACGGCTTTTCACCCCTCCACTTT. Amino acids: CASVRQDGFSPLHF. The complete variable domain, with remaining parts taken from reference TRBV2 and TRBJ1-6, reads EPEVTQTPSHQVTQMGQEVILRCVPISNHLYFYWYRQILGQKVEFLVSFYNNEISEKSEIFDDQFSVERPDGSNFTLKIRSTKLEDSAMYFCASVRQDGFSPLHFGNGTRLTVT.

This clone occurred once. The CDR3: CASSVDYLSTDTQYF. DNA for the CDR3: TGTGCCAGCAGCGTGGACTACCTAAGCACAGATACGCAGTATTTT. V gene TRBV7-2 combines with J gene TRBJ2-3; D is possibly TRBD2 (6 bases). V was clipped by 5 bases and J by 0 bases, with 12 bases between them. CDR1 and CDR2 from the germline V gene are SGHTA and FQGNSA. The CDR3 is 15 residues long.

The chain is built from TRBV5-1 and TRBJ1-2; D gene unclear. CDR1 and CDR2 (germline): SGHRS, YFSETQ. Trimming cost V 2 bases and J 8 bases, with 13 bases left between them. The CDR3 consists of 13 residues. The DNA of the CDR3 is TGCGCCAGCAGCTTTGAGAGGGATAAGGGCTACACCTTC. Its translation is CASSFERDKGYTF. The complete variable domain, with remaining parts taken from reference TRBV5-1 and TRBJ1-2, reads KAGVTQTPRYLIKTRGQQVTLSCSPISGHRSVSWYQQTPGQGLQFLFEYFSETQRNKGNFPGRFSGRQFSNSRSEMNVSTLELGDSALYLCASSFERDKGYTFGSGTRLTVV.

The chain couples TRBV5-1 to TRBJ2-5; 10 nucleotides agree with TRBD2. The CDR3 spans 16 residues. With V trimmed by 0 bases and J by 4 bases, 6 bases remained unmatched. The germline V gene has CDR1 SGHRS and CDR2 YFSETQ. CDR3 in amino acids: CASSLAPSGGGETQYF. CDR3 sequence (DNA): TGCGCCAGCAGCTTGGCTCCTAGCGGGGGAGGAGAGACCCAGTACTTC.

The table lists this clone with a count of one. The chain couples TRBV11-2 to TRBJ2-7; 7 nucleotides agree with TRBD1. Germline CDR1 reads SGHAT; CDR2 reads FQNNGV. J gave up 3 bases and V 1 base, and 3 bases lay outside the gene matches. This CDR3 has 14 residues. The CDR3 nucleotides read TGTGCCAGCAGCTTAGGACAGGGCCGCTACGAGCAGTACTTC. This translates into CASSLGQGRYEQYF.

CDR3 DNA: TGTGCCAGCAGTTTACTTGGACAGGGCACTGAAGCTTTCTTT. This translates into CASSLLGQGTEAFF. This rearrangement joins TRBV27 to TRBJ1-1; 8 bases fit TRBD1. CDR3 length: 14 amino acids. With 2 bases clipped from V and 4 bases from J, the junction kept 3 bases outside the gene matches. Looked up from germline, CDR1 is MNHEY and CDR2 is SMNVEV (reference sequence).

This clone has just one count. The chain combines TRBV6-5 with TRBJ2-1, with D possibly TRBD1 on 6 matching bases. CDR3 size: 15 residues. The V gene lost 2 bases and the J gene lost 0 bases, with 8 bases spanning the gap. Germline lookup yields CDR1 MNHEY and CDR2 SVGAGI. CDR3 region: CASSYGQSSYNEQFF. DNA for the CDR3: TGTGCCAGCAGTTACGGACAGAGCTCCTACAATGAGCAGTTCTTC.

Worth noting for this clone: Other DNA sequences in the sample encode the same CDR3. V and J are TRBV19 and TRBJ2-1; a weak D match, TRBD2 (5 bases). CDR1 LNHDA and CDR2 SQIVND come from the germline V gene (reference sequence). The CDR3 length is 16 residues. The V end lost 0 bases, the J end lost 0 bases, and 9 bases lay between the germline ends. The CDR3 protein is CASSIDRRSSYNEQFF. The CDR3 DNA follows: TGTGCCAGTAGTATAGATCGGAGGAGCTCCTACAATGAGCAGTTCTTC.

The gene calls are TRBV12-3 or TRBV12-4 and TRBJ2-1, with D tentatively TRBD2 (5 bases). This CDR3 comprises 13 residues. V was trimmed by 6 bases and J by 9 bases, leaving 15 bases between them. CDR3 sequence reads: CASSLGVEGEQFF. The DNA of the CDR3 is TGTGCCAGCAGCCTTGGGGTTGAGGGTGAGCAGTTCTTC.

The V gene is TRBV7-2, the J gene TRBJ1-1, with D unresolved. The V end was cut by 4 bases, the J end by 4 bases, with 10 bases between. Germline assignment: CDR1 SGHTA and CDR2 FQGNSA. The CDR3 covers 13 residues. For the CDR3, the DNA is TGTGCCAGCAGCTCTGAAGAGGGCACTGAAGCTTTCTTT. This gives the protein CASSSEEGTEAFF.

The rearrangement links TRBV6-6 to TRBJ2-1; 9 bases are a match to TRBD2. Germline CDR1 is MNHNY and CDR2 is SVGAGI (reference sequence). V dropped 6 bases and J dropped 1; count of bases not matched to a gene: 19. The CDR3 contains 20 residues. The CDR3, as DNA: TGTGCCAGCAGCGGCAGGTTATCAGCGGGGGGTTTTCGGTCCTACAATGAGCAGTTCTTC. Translating gives CASSGRLSAGGFRSYNEQFF.

The V call is TRBV2, the J call TRBJ1-5; D is perhaps TRBD1 (6 bases). The CDR3 length is 13 residues. CDR1 and CDR2 (germline): SNHLY, FYNNEI. V was cut by 7 bases and J by 6 bases, with 13 bases left in between. Here the CDR3 reads CASMGRDTQPQHF. The DNA of the CDR3 is TGTGCCAGCATGGGGAGGGACACTCAGCCCCAGCATTTT.

This chain's CDR3 is CAISELAGGNDGYTF. CDR3 DNA sequence: TGTGCCATCAGTGAGTTGGCAGGGGGTAATGATGGCTACACCTTC. This chain uses TRBV10-3 with TRBJ1-2; 7 positions match TRBD1. Germline-derived CDR1 and CDR2 are ENHRY and SYGVKD. Unmatched junction bases numbered 8, after V lost 1 base and J lost 6 bases. This CDR3 comprises 15 residues.

This chain links TRBV12-5 with TRBJ2-7, with 9 bases lining up with TRBD1. The CDR3 contains 14 residues. V shed 6 bases, J shed 5 bases, and the junction held 8 bases outside the gene matches. Per the germline V gene, CDR1 is LGHNT and CDR2 is FRNRAP. The CDR3 sequence is CASGRGQGVDEQYF. The CDR3 DNA sequence: TGTGCTAGTGGCAGGGGACAGGGAGTAGACGAGCAGTACTTC. The whole variable domain, remainder taken from reference TRBV12-5 and TRBJ2-7, is DARVTQTPRHKVTEMGQEVTMRCQPILGHNTVFWYRQTMMQGLELLAYFRNRAPLDDSGMPKDRFSAEMPDATLATLKIQPSEPRDSAVYFCASGRGQGVDEQYFGPGTRLTVT.

The rearrangement joins TRBV18 to TRBJ2-7; 10 nucleotides align to TRBD1. The V and J ends lost 5 bases and 5 bases, in that order; junction bases with no gene match: 9. CDR3 size: 15 residues. Germline V gene sequence: CDR1 KGHSH, CDR2 LQKENI. The CDR3 coding sequence is TGTGCCAGCTCAAACACCGGGACAGGGGCTCACGAGCAGTACTTC. Residues: CASSNTGTGAHEQYF.

The V call is TRBV2, the J call TRBJ2-1; 10 bases fit TRBD2. Looked up from germline, CDR1 is SNHLY and CDR2 is FYNNEI. There are 15 residues in the CDR3. The V and J ends lost 7 bases and 2 bases, in that order; junction bases with no gene match: 5. For the CDR3, the DNA is TGTGCCAGCACCACTCTAGCGGGGGCCTACAATGAGCAGTTCTTC. It codes for CASTTLAGAYNEQFF.